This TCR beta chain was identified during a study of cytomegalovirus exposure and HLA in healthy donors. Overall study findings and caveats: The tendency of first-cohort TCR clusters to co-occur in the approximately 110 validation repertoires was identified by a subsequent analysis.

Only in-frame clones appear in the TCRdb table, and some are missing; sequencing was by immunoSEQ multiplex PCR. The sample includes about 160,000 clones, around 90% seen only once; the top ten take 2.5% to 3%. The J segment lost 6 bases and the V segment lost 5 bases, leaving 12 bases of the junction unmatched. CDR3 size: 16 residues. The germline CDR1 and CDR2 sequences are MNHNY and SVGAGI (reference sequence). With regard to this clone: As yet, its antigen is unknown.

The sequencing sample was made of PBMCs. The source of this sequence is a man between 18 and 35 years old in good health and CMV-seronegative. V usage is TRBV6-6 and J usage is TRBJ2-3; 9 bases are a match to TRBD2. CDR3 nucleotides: TGTGCCAGCAGTCCCCAGGGCGGGAGGGACCGGGATACGCAGTATTTT. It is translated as CASSPQGGRDRDTQYF.